This T cell receptor (beta chain) is drawn from a study of patients and donors after allogeneic stem cell transplantation. Each CDR3 protein gets one entry after TCRdb re-called the RT-PCR reads with MiXCR. The sample shows approximately 200,000 distinct CDR3 sequences, approximately 41% of them seen only once. Germline lookup yields CDR1 SGHRS and CDR2 YFSETQ. V was shortened by 4 bases and J by 6 bases, with 10 bases between the two germline ends. This CDR3 comprises 12 residues. The chain carries TRBV5-1 and TRBJ1-1; possible D gene TRBD1, 6 bases. This receptor was taken from a human donor who was either an allogeneic HSCT recipient or a stem cell or donor lymphocyte infusion donor (not recorded which). It is not recorded whose cells these are; they may come from a transplant donor. Sample: blood, either unsorted or a sorted T cell fraction (not recorded which). The CDR3 nucleotides are TGCGCCAGCAGCCCTGGGACACCTGAAGCTTTCTTT. Protein sequence: CASSPGTPEAFF. The whole variable domain, filled in from reference TRBV5-1 and TRBJ1-1, reads KAGVTQTPRYLIKTRGQQVTLSCSPISGHRSVSWYQQTPGQGLQFLFEYFSETQRNKGNFPGRFSGRQFSNSRSEMNVSTLELGDSALYLCASSPGTPEAFFGQGTRLTVV.